This T cell receptor (beta chain) was obtained from a study of T-cell reconstitution after alpha-beta-depleted transplantation in children. The CDR3 spans 14 residues. Trimming stripped 7 bases from V and 2 bases from J, with 15 bases between. Preparation of the TCRbeta library was carried out with unique molecular identifiers. TCRdb called the PCR reads again in MiXCR, with one record for every CDR3 protein. The sample has hundreds of thousands of distinct CDR3 sequences, roughly 17% seen once; the top ten hold approximately 1.1%. The gene calls are TRBV12-3 or TRBV12-4 and TRBJ2-7; possibly TRBD1 for D (6 bases). The sample in question was PBMCs from the stem cell graft donor, obtained from the stem cell graft. The sequence derives from a human donor who donated a stem cell graft to a child with acute myeloid leukemia. The CDR3 DNA follows: TGTGCCAGCAAGGGCTTAGACAGGACCTACGAGCAGTACTTC. Translated, it gives CASKGLDRTYEQYF.